The 10 T cell receptor beta chains reported below all come from one sample, sequenced in a study of radiotherapy plus CTLA-4 blockade in lung cancer (dated by TCRdb to between 2017 and 2018). Library preparation employed the immunoSEQ multiplex PCR assay. Not all clones reach the TCRdb copy of this immuneACCESS table, which keeps in-frame sequences only. Checked studies attribute under half of the gap to unresolved V genes and leave the rest unexplained. This sample gives approximately 50,000 clones in total; 73% of them show up just once. Of the sample, about 3.8% is held by the ten largest clones. The starting material was peripheral blood, obtained from a patient treated with radiotherapy plus ipilimumab. Receptors originate from a human donor with non-small cell lung cancer who had a complete response to radiotherapy plus ipilimumab.

The V call is TRBV6-6, the J call TRBJ2-3; D is possibly TRBD1 (6 bases). Germline loops: CDR1 MNHNY, CDR2 SVGAGI (reference sequence). The CDR3 consists of 15 residues. V lost 6 bases and J 4 bases, leaving 17 bases between the germline ends. CDR3 DNA: TGTGCCAGCAGAGCTCCAGGGGTGGGGTCAGATACGCAGTATTTT. It codes for CASRAPGVGSDTQYF.

CDR3: CASSVEGSGRLDEQFF. The DNA for the CDR3 is TGTGCCAGCAGCGTAGAAGGTAGCGGGAGGTTAGATGAGCAGTTCTTC. The chain uses TRBV9 and TRBJ2-1; TRBD2 aligns across 10 bases. J was trimmed by 8 bases and V by 0 bases; bases with no gene match: 8. The CDR3 has 16 residues. Germline lookup yields CDR1 SGDLS and CDR2 YYNGEE.

Note on this clone: A read error may produce the germline difference seen at one junction end. The chain joins TRBV2 to TRBJ2-4, with D possibly TRBD2 on 6 matching bases. CDR3 length: 12 amino acids. CDR1 and CDR2 from the germline V gene are SNHLY and FYNNEI. The CDR3 region is CASGERGGIQYF. The DNA of the CDR3 is TGTGCCAGCGGTGAGAGGGGAGGCATTCAGTACTTC.

The genes are TRBV10-3 and TRBJ2-7; maybe TRBD1 (5 bases). The germline V and J ends were trimmed by 2 bases and 3 bases, with 14 bases remaining between them. CDR1 and CDR2 (germline): ENHRY, SYGVKD. CDR3 length: 15 amino acids. The CDR3 protein is CAISEETGRVYEQYF. CDR3 nucleotides: TGTGCCATCAGTGAGGAAACAGGACGAGTCTACGAGCAGTACTTC.

V is TRBV10-2 and J is TRBJ2-1, with D uncertain. This CDR3 is built from 13 residues. V was pared by 0 bases and J by 7 bases, with 7 bases between. Looked up from germline, CDR1 is WSHSY and CDR2 is SAAADI. CDR3 DNA sequence: TGCGCCAGCAGTGAGTCGTCCGGGAATGAGCAGTTCTTC. This gives the protein CASSESSGNEQFF.

The gene calls are TRBV6-6 and TRBJ2-1, with D perhaps matching TRBD2 (6 bases). The CDR3 has 14 amino acids. Per germline, CDR1 MNHNY and CDR2 SVGAGI (reference sequence). The V and J ends lost 5 bases and 7 bases respectively, with 15 bases between them. CDR3 sequence: CASSQTGTSNEQFF. The CDR3 DNA reads as TGTGCCAGCAGTCAGACCGGGACTTCGAATGAGCAGTTCTTC.

This clone has a handful of counts. The chain carries TRBV7-8 and TRBJ2-7; D is unclear. The CDR3 runs 12 residues. The germline CDR1 and CDR2 sequences are SGHVS and FQNEAQ. V shed 3 bases and J shed 2 bases, with 5 bases lying between them. The CDR3 DNA reads TGTGCCAGCAGCTTGTATCCCTACGAGCAGTACTTC. It codes for CASSLYPYEQYF.

The chain recombines TRBV18 with TRBJ1-6, with D possibly being TRBD1 (5 bases). The germline V gene has CDR1 KGHSH and CDR2 LQKENI. Trimming pared 4 bases from V and 6 bases from J, leaving 13 bases between. This CDR3 contains 15 residues. CDR3 loop: CASSRGTDGNSPLHF. In DNA form, the CDR3 reads TGTGCCAGCTCACGCGGGACGGATGGTAATTCACCCCTCCACTTT.

This clone has only a few counts. V and J are TRBV7-9 and TRBJ2-2; D call uncertain. V was clipped by 3 bases and J by 2 bases, with 16 bases between them. Germline lookup yields CDR1 SEHNR and CDR2 FQNEAQ (reference sequence). CDR3 length: 17 amino acids. CDR3: CASSFPRVAVNTGELFF. The CDR3 bases are TGTGCCAGCAGCTTCCCCCGCGTAGCTGTAAACACCGGGGAGCTGTTTTTT.

This sequence joins TRBV19 and TRBJ1-1, with a tentative D call TRBD1 (5 bases). This CDR3 region has 13 residues. The V gene lost 7 bases and the J gene lost 1 base, with 10 bases spanning the gap. Germline V gene sequence: CDR1 LNHDA, CDR2 SQIVND (reference sequence). The CDR3 region is CASKFGGNTEAFF. In nucleotides, the CDR3 is TGTGCCAGTAAGTTCGGGGGGAACACTGAAGCTTTCTTT.